This T cell receptor (beta chain) comes out of a study of blood T cell repertoires in COVID-19. Study as a whole: The United States, Italy and Spain provided the acute and convalescent COVID-19 samples. T cells, B-cell-depleted T cells, or PBMCs supplied cDNA or gDNA.

The germline V gene encodes CDR1 SQVTM and CDR2 ANQGSEA. Trimming removed 6 bases at V and 1 base at J, with 12 bases between. The CDR3 sequence is 13 residues long. In the source study's methods: Nucleated cell number was recorded as an estimate derived from reference gene primer amplification. The data were produced by immunoSEQ multiplex PCR, yet TCRdb's version contains in-frame clones alone and is incomplete. V, J and clone size are taken as reported in that table, and D and trimming were inferred from the DNA itself. The sample includes some 260,000 clones, 82% seen only once; the top ten take less than 4%.

The chain recombines TRBV29-1 with TRBJ1-1; TRBD1 might be the D (5 bases). This receptor was obtained from a woman aged 18-30 years with acute or convalescent COVID-19. Sequencing input: peripheral blood. The CDR3 DNA reads as TGCAGCGTCGAAACAGGTCAGAACACTGAAGCTTTCTTT. Protein product: CSVETGQNTEAFF.